A single sample is the source of the 13 T cell receptor beta chains below, sequenced in a study of cytomegalovirus exposure and HLA in healthy donors. Vbeta (60) and Jbeta (13) primers were used in the PCR. The table came from immunoSEQ multiplex PCR; TCRdb's copy has only in-frame clones and leaves some out. Counted here are 120,000 or so clones, over 65% occurring once; the ten biggest clones make up 4%. The specimen sequenced was PBMCs. All receptors come from a man aged 35-49 years in good health and CMV-seropositive.

This chain connects TRBV5-1 to TRBJ1-1; 9 bases are shared with TRBD1. V dropped 4 bases and J dropped 3; count of bases not matched to a gene: 10. This CDR3 spans 16 amino acids. CDR1 and CDR2 (germline): SGHRS, YFSETQ. The DNA for the CDR3 is TGCGCCAGCAGCCCCCGGGACAGGGTAGGAGACACTGAAGCTTTCTTT. Protein: CASSPRDRVGDTEAFF. The whole variable domain, filled in from reference TRBV5-1 and TRBJ1-1, reads KAGVTQTPRYLIKTRGQQVTLSCSPISGHRSVSWYQQTPGQGLQFLFEYFSETQRNKGNFPGRFSGRQFSNSRSEMNVSTLELGDSALYLCASSPRDRVGDTEAFFGQGTRLTVV.

A few counts support this clone. The chain is built from TRBV19 and TRBJ2-2, with D possibly being TRBD2 (5 bases). V lost 7 bases, J lost 3 bases, and 12 bases lay in between. Germline V lookup: CDR1 LNHDA, CDR2 SQIVND (reference sequence). The CDR3 is made up of 14 amino acids. CDR3 DNA: TGTGCCAGTAAGGGCGGGTCCGACACCGGGGAGCTGTTTTTT. Its protein product is CASKGGSDTGELFF.

This clone has just a few counts. CDR3 sequence: CASIPFQGVSTEAFF. CDR3 in DNA: TGTGCCAGCATCCCCTTTCAGGGGGTTAGCACTGAAGCTTTCTTT. The J gene is TRBJ1-1, the V gene TRBV5-6, with 7 nucleotides matching TRBD1. This CDR3 region has 15 residues. Germline CDR1 is SGHDT and CDR2 is YYEEEE. The V and J ends lost 6 bases and 4 bases, in that order; junction bases with no gene match: 12.

This clone was picked up a small number of times. CDR3 coding DNA: TGTGCCAGCTCACCGCCAGGCCTTAGCGAAAATGAGCAGTTCTTC. Its protein is CASSPPGLSENEQFF. The J gene is TRBJ2-1, the V gene TRBV18, with D maybe TRBD2 (5 bases). Germline V lookup: CDR1 KGHSH, CDR2 LQKENI. V was pared by 3 bases and J by 7 bases, with 16 bases between. The CDR3 runs to 15 residues.

J is TRBJ1-5 and V is TRBV6-6; weak D call: TRBD1 (6 bases). The CDR3 consists of 14 residues. V was clipped by 2 bases and J by 3 bases, with 8 bases between them. Germline V gene data show CDR1 as MNHNY and CDR2 as SVGAGI (reference sequence). CDR3 sequence reads: CASSYGQLNQPQHF. The CDR3 bases are TGTGCCAGCAGTTACGGACAGCTCAATCAGCCCCAGCATTTT.

The chain couples TRBV7-3 to TRBJ2-7; TRBD2 matches at 12 bases. Per germline, CDR1 SGHTA and CDR2 FQGTGA. The CDR3 loop spans 16 amino acids. Trimming cost V 2 bases and J 7 bases; bases outside gene matches: 9. The DNA of the CDR3 is TGTGCCAGCAGCTTAGGGCTAGCGGGAGGGCCGGGGGAGCAGTACTTC. Translating gives CASSLGLAGGPGEQYF.

This clone was counted once. This chain connects TRBV27 to TRBJ2-7, with D unresolved. The CDR3 contains 15 residues. The V end lost 1 base, the J end lost 0 bases, and 10 bases lay between the germline ends. Germline V gives CDR1 MNHEY, CDR2 SMNVEV (reference sequence). CDR3 coding DNA: TGTGCCAGCAGTTTATTTCCGAGGAGCTCCTACGAGCAGTACTTC. Its protein is CASSLFPRSSYEQYF.

The V call is TRBV6-1, the J call TRBJ2-1; 9 bases fit TRBD1. V shed 3 bases and J 3 bases; nucleotides not matched to a gene: 6. The CDR3 is made up of 16 amino acids. The V gene's germline CDR1 is MNHNS and CDR2 SASEGT. CDR3 amino acids: CASSERGTGIYNEQFF. The CDR3 region has the DNA TGTGCCAGCAGTGAGAGAGGGACAGGGATCTACAATGAGCAGTTCTTC.

The rearrangement links TRBV2 to TRBJ2-1; TRBD2 agrees at 10 bases. V shed 7 bases and J 4 bases; nucleotides not matched to a gene: 7. Germline CDR1 is SNHLY and CDR2 is FYNNEI. The CDR3 runs 15 residues. CDR3 loop: CASNLSGGPYNEQFF. In nucleotides, the CDR3 is TGTGCCAGCAACCTTAGCGGGGGGCCTTACAATGAGCAGTTCTTC.

V usage is TRBV5-1 and J usage is TRBJ2-1; TRBD2 aligns across 7 bases. CDR1 SGHRS and CDR2 YFSETQ come from the germline V gene. This CDR3 has 15 amino acids. Unmatched junction bases numbered 9, after V lost 4 bases and J lost 5 bases. CDR3 sequence: CASSGLAGTNNEQFF. As DNA, the CDR3 is TGCGCCAGCAGCGGGTTAGCGGGCACAAACAATGAGCAGTTCTTC.

The chain has TRBV29-1 and TRBJ1-1; D perhaps matches TRBD1 (5 bases). There are 13 residues in the CDR3. Germline CDR1 SQVTM, CDR2 ANQGSEA. Trimming took 8 bases from V and 8 from J, leaving 21 bases between them. CDR3 region: CSHVVGPRGEAFF. The CDR3 DNA reads as TGCAGCCATGTTGTGGGGCCCCGGGGGGAAGCTTTCTTT.

The V gene is TRBV29-1, the J gene TRBJ2-1, with 10 bases lining up with TRBD1. This CDR3 contains 13 residues. Losses at the gene ends were 7 bases for V and 6 bases for J; bases not matched to a gene: 6. Germline CDR1 and CDR2: SQVTM and ANQGSEA. CDR3 DNA sequence: TGCAGCGCGGGGACAGGGGTCTTCAATGAGCAGTTCTTC. It encodes CSAGTGVFNEQFF.

The V call is TRBV25-1, the J call TRBJ1-1, with D possibly being TRBD1 (5 bases). Germline V CDR1 and CDR2: MGHDK, SYGVNS. V lost 5 bases and J 10 bases, leaving 20 bases between the germline ends. The CDR3 extends over 14 amino acids. The CDR3 is CASSWGGDRRRAFF. DNA of the CDR3: TGTGCCAGCAGTTGGGGTGGAGACAGAAGGCGAGCTTTCTTT.